These T cell receptor beta chains were read from a single sample in a study of T cells in localized non-small cell lung cancer. Clones were sequenced by immunoSEQ multiplex PCR, and TCRdb holds only the in-frame ones, with some missing. This table holds approximately 63,000 clones, roughly 89% found once. This material consisted of peripheral blood, taken before any cancer treatment. These TCRs come from a man aged 35 to 69 with stage I squamous cell lung carcinoma. The CDR3 runs from the conserved cysteine through the conserved F or W. D genes are given only for firm matches. Clone size, where shown, is once, few, many, or a class for clones that have expanded.

D	V	size	J	CDR3	DNA
-	TRBV28	medium-sized	TRBJ1-5	CASSVPGGQGQPQHF	TGTGCCAGCAGTGTCCCGGGGGGGCAGGGACAGCCCCAGCATTTT
TRBD1	TRBV5-1	-	TRBJ1-5	CASSLGQGGYQPQHF	TGCGCCAGCAGCTTGGGACAGGGAGGATATCAGCCCCAGCATTTT
TRBD1	TRBV28	once	TRBJ1-5	CASRPLRDSQRPQHF	TGTGCCAGCAGACCTTTGAGGGACAGCCAGCGGCCCCAGCATTTT
-	TRBV5-1	-	TRBJ2-7	CASSLNTGILEYEQYF	TGCGCCAGCAGCTTGAACACAGGGATATTAGAATACGAGCAGTACTTC
-	TRBV30	-	TRBJ1-4	CAWSGVAGGSANEKLFF	TGTGCCTGGAGTGGAGTAGCGGGGGGCAGCGCTAATGAAAAACTGTTTTTT
TRBD1	TRBV28	-	TRBJ1-2	CASRQGVDGYTF	TGTGCCAGCAGACAGGGGGTGGATGGCTACACCTTC
-	TRBV9	-	TRBJ1-3	CASSLEGRPGNTIYF	TGTGCCAGCAGCTTAGAGGGTCGTCCTGGAAACACCATATATTTT
TRBD1	TRBV7-6	-	TRBJ1-3	CASSPGQGVSGNTIYF	TGTGCCAGCAGCCCGGGACAGGGTGTCTCTGGAAACACCATATATTTT
TRBD2	TRBV7-2	-	TRBJ2-3	CASSGMGLAASTDTQYF	TGTGCCAGCAGCGGTATGGGACTAGCGGCTAGCACAGATACGCAGTATTTT
TRBD1	TRBV18	-	TRBJ1-3	CASSPSQGESGNTIYF	TGTGCCAGCTCACCGAGCCAGGGGGAATCTGGAAACACCATATATTTT
-	TRBV5-4	-	TRBJ2-3	CASSLNSFTDTQYF	TGTGCCAGCAGCTTGAACTCCTTCACAGATACGCAGTATTTT
-	TRBV18	-	TRBJ1-4	CASSPLAPGPGFTNEKLFF	TGTGCCAGCTCACCCCTTGCCCCGGGACCTGGTTTCACTAATGAAAAACTGTTTTTT
-	TRBV11-3	-	TRBJ2-3	CASGMTSTDTQYF	TGTGCCAGCGGGATGACTAGCACAGATACGCAGTATTTT
TRBD1	TRBV5-6	-	TRBJ1-5	CASSGLGQENQPQHF	TGTGCCAGCAGCGGACTGGGACAGGAAAATCAGCCCCAGCATTTT
-	TRBV4-3	-	TRBJ2-1	CASSPRGAGNEQFF	TGCGCCAGCAGCCCCCGGGGGGCGGGCAATGAGCAGTTCTTC
-	TRBV7-8	-	TRBJ2-5	CASSFLVQETQYF	TGTGCCAGCAGCTTTTTGGTCCAAGAGACCCAGTACTTC
TRBD2	TRBV10-3	-	TRBJ2-1	CAISFGTSGVHNNEQFF	TGTGCCATCAGTTTCGGGACTAGCGGAGTTCACAACAATGAGCAGTTCTTC
-	TRBV30	-	TRBJ1-2	CAWSSTGFGGDTF	TGTGCCTGGAGCTCGACAGGTTTTGGAGGCGACACCTTC
-	TRBV5-1	-	TRBJ2-3	CASSLDYTDTQYF	TGCGCCAGCAGCTTGGACTACACAGATACGCAGTATTTT
TRBD1	TRBV10-3	-	TRBJ1-2	CAISGTGLSYGYTF	TGTGCCATCAGCGGGACAGGCCTCTCCTATGGCTACACCTTC
-	TRBV7-3	-	TRBJ1-1	CASSRGPQNTEAFF	TGTGCCAGCAGCCGAGGACCCCAGAACACTGAAGCTTTCTTT
TRBD1	TRBV5-1	-	TRBJ2-1	CASSLTGNEQFF	TGCGCCAGCAGCCTGACAGGGAATGAGCAGTTCTTC
TRBD1	TRBV30	-	TRBJ2-3	CAWSVQGGDTQYF	TGTGCCTGGAGTGTACAGGGGGGTGATACGCAGTATTTT
TRBD2	TRBV7-3	-	TRBJ2-1	CASSRGGQDNEQFF	TGTGCCAGCAGCCGCGGGGGGCAAGACAATGAGCAGTTCTTC
-	TRBV25-1	-	TRBJ2-5	CASNDRLQETQYF	TGTGCCAGCAATGACAGACTTCAAGAGACCCAGTACTTC
-	TRBV10-2	-	TRBJ2-2	CASSVNTGELFF	TGCGCCAGCAGTGTGAACACCGGGGAGCTGTTTTTT
-	TRBV6-4	-	TRBJ2-3	CASSAVSSTDTQYF	TGTGCCAGCAGTGCGGTTTCTAGCACAGATACGCAGTATTTT
-	TRBV25-1	-	TRBJ1-1	CASSGLTSGGTEAFF	TGTGCCAGCAGTGGCCTCACATCGGGAGGCACTGAAGCTTTCTTT
-	TRBV5-5	-	TRBJ2-5	CASSLGFVQETQYF	TGTGCCAGCAGCTTGGGTTTCGTACAAGAGACCCAGTACTTC
TRBD1	TRBV9	-	TRBJ2-5	CASSVGDRASETQYF	TGTGCCAGCAGCGTAGGGGACAGGGCTAGCGAGACCCAGTACTTC
-	TRBV6-1	-	TRBJ1-3	CASGIIGGGGNTIYF	TGTGCCAGCGGGATTATTGGGGGAGGTGGAAACACCATATATTTT
-	TRBV10-3	-	TRBJ2-1	CAISESTSNEQFF	TGTGCCATCAGTGAGTCAACCTCCAATGAGCAGTTCTTC
TRBD1	TRBV10-3	-	TRBJ2-3	CATLFSRGQGTDTQYF	TGTGCCACCCTATTTTCCCGGGGACAGGGCACAGATACGCAGTATTTT
-	TRBV15	-	TRBJ1-4	CATSRGGNEKLFF	TGTGCCACCAGCAGAGGGGGTAATGAAAAACTGTTTTTT
-	TRBV30	-	TRBJ2-2	CAWSVMRGSGELFF	TGTGCCTGGAGTGTAATGAGGGGGTCCGGGGAGCTGTTTTTT
-	TRBV7-2	-	TRBJ2-6	CASSLRESGANVLTF	TGTGCCAGCAGCTTGAGGGAATCTGGGGCCAACGTCCTGACTTTC
-	TRBV2	-	TRBJ1-2	CASRAGNQGLHFGRSGYTF	TGTGCCAGCAGGGCGGGGAATCAGGGTCTTCACTTCGGCAGGAGTGGCTACACCTTC
-	TRBV4-2	-	TRBJ2-7	CASSQQGGGHYEQYF	TGTGCCAGCAGCCAACAGGGAGGGGGTCACTACGAGCAGTACTTC
-	TRBV18	few	TRBJ2-7	CASSPRGLVVGEQYF	TGTGCCAGCTCACCACGAGGGTTAGTTGTCGGCGAGCAGTACTTC
-	TRBV4-2	-	TRBJ2-1	CASSQNRGPSSYNEQFF	TGTGCCAGCAGCCAGAATAGGGGCCCCAGCTCCTACAATGAGCAGTTCTTC
-	TRBV6-6	few	TRBJ2-5	CASMDRLQETQYF	TGTGCCAGCATGGACCGTTTACAAGAGACCCAGTACTTC
-	TRBV21-1	-	TRBJ2-3	CASSKAASGRSADTQYF	TGTGCCAGCAGCAAAGCGGCTAGCGGGAGGAGCGCAGATACGCAGTATTTT
-	TRBV19	-	TRBJ2-5	CASSIRGRGETQYF	TGTGCCAGTAGTATCAGGGGTCGGGGAGAGACCCAGTACTTC
-	TRBV7-2	-	TRBJ1-3	CASSLALAETQFFSGNTIYF	TGTGCCAGCAGCTTAGCGCTTGCGGAGACTCAGTTCTTCTCTGGAAACACCATATATTTT
-	TRBV2	-	TRBJ1-1	CASGDWDTAAFF	TGTGCCAGCGGTGACTGGGACACCGCGGCTTTCTTT
-	TRBV2	-	TRBJ2-5	CASSETGQVGDETQYF	TGTGCCAGCAGTGAAACGGGGCAGGTGGGAGACGAGACCCAGTACTTC
-	TRBV29-1	-	TRBJ1-1	CSGGDPKAFF	TGCAGCGGGGGAGATCCAAAAGCTTTCTTT
TRBD1	TRBV7-3	once	TRBJ1-1	CASSPTMGGGAGNTEAFF	TGTGCCAGCAGCCCCACCATGGGAGGGGGCGCCGGGAACACTGAAGCTTTCTTT
-	TRBV7-2	-	TRBJ2-2	CASSPRRSGADTGELFF	TGTGCCAGCAGCCCCCGGAGGAGCGGTGCTGACACCGGGGAGCTGTTTTTT
-	TRBV5-4	-	TRBJ1-2	CASSRNRDPSGGYTF	TGTGCCAGCAGCCGCAACCGGGACCCCAGCGGCGGCTACACCTTC
TRBD1	TRBV6-5	once	TRBJ2-7	CASRPTGINEQYF	TGTGCCAGCAGACCGACAGGGATCAACGAGCAGTACTTC
TRBD2	TRBV28	-	TRBJ2-3	CASGRDYTTDTQYF	TGTGCCAGCGGTCGGGACTACACCACAGATACGCAGTATTTT
-	TRBV28	-	TRBJ1-1	CASSLGNTEAFF	TGTGCCAGCAGTTTAGGGAACACTGAAGCTTTCTTT
TRBD1	TRBV7-6	few	TRBJ2-5	CASSSWTGGQETQYF	TGTGCCAGCAGCTCTTGGACAGGGGGGCAAGAGACCCAGTACTTC
-	TRBV30	-	TRBJ1-6	CAWSPRVWNSPLHF	TGTGCCTGGAGTCCCAGGGTCTGGAATTCACCCCTCCACTTT
TRBD2	TRBV19	-	TRBJ2-7	CASKASGAYEQYF	TGTGCCAGTAAGGCTAGCGGAGCCTACGAGCAGTACTTC
-	TRBV11-3	-	TRBJ2-7	CASTPGAEYEQYF	TGTGCCAGCACCCCGGGCGCCGAATACGAGCAGTACTTC
-	TRBV4-3	-	TRBJ2-2	CASSQQSGLAIGSGELFF	TGCGCCAGCAGCCAACAATCTGGGCTAGCAATCGGGAGCGGGGAGCTGTTTTTT
TRBD2	TRBV5-1	-	TRBJ2-3	CASSPTSEPDTQYF	TGCGCCAGCAGCCCGACTAGCGAACCGGATACGCAGTATTTT